This T cell receptor beta chain is drawn from a study of blood T cells in healthy people across ages. Study results and caveats: With age, beta diversity per million T cells declined roughly linearly, significantly by 35 to 40. Percentage of naive T cells showed a strong correlation with TCR beta diversity.

This CDR3 is 12 amino acids long. The V gene end was trimmed by 6 bases and the J gene end by 6 bases; junction bases not matched to a gene: 3. This clonotype was seen a handful of times. The target antigen is unknown. Then a second PCR, running roughly 7 to 11 cycles, was carried out with a sample-barcoded 5' primer and a J-beta primer mix. TCRdb re-derived calls from the 5' RACE reads in MiXCR, one entry per CDR3 protein. The table has roughly 730,000 distinct CDR3 sequences, around 50% seen once. The sequencing sample was made of blood. The chain uses TRBV12-3 or TRBV12-4 and TRBJ2-7, with 9 bases aligning to TRBD1. This clonotype was sampled from a man in his forties or fifties in good health. The CDR3 protein is CASSRTGAEQYF. The CDR3 DNA sequence: TGTGCCAGCAGCAGGACAGGGGCCGAGCAGTACTTC.